The 16 T cell receptor beta chains below come from one sample, sequenced in a study of T cell repertoires in cytomegalovirus infection. From the reads, TCRdb called clonotypes with MiXCR, one entry per CDR3 protein. Here the sample spans around 320,000 distinct CDR3 sequences, approximately 9.5% being singletons. Source material: PBMCs. The receptors were gathered from a human donor in good health (CMV status not recorded). Some clones in this sample may be carry-over from other donors' samples.

This clonotype was observed at least ten times. The rearrangement joins TRBV7-2 to TRBJ1-3; D unresolved. Germline loops: CDR1 SGHTA, CDR2 FQGNSA. Trimming removed 1 base from V and 7 bases from J, with 8 bases in between. The CDR3 runs 13 residues. CDR3 sequence reads: CASSLGQQNTIYF. The CDR3 nucleotides read TGTGCCAGCAGCTTAGGGCAGCAGAACACCATATATTTT.

This clonotype was counted a few times. J is TRBJ2-7 and V is TRBV7-2, with a tentative D call TRBD1 (5 bases). V lost 5 bases to trimming and J lost 3 bases, with 17 bases between them. This CDR3 has 15 amino acids. Germline V lookup: CDR1 SGHTA, CDR2 FQGNSA. CDR3 residues: CASSRGQTVSYEQYF. The CDR3 bases are TGTGCCAGCAGCAGAGGACAAACGGTTAGCTACGAGCAGTACTTC.

This clonotype was counted many times. The rearrangement uses TRBV7-9 and TRBJ2-3, with a tentative D call TRBD2 (5 bases). Per the germline V gene, CDR1 is SEHNR and CDR2 is FQNEAQ (reference sequence). The CDR3 sequence is 15 residues long. V shed 1 base and J shed 2 bases, with 10 bases lying between them. CDR3 loop: CASSLVGIPTDTQYF. The CDR3, as DNA: TGTGCCAGCAGCTTAGTCGGGATACCCACAGATACGCAGTATTTT.

On this clonotype itself: With a much larger clone just one base away, this may be a read error. V gene TRBV28 combines with J gene TRBJ1-2; TRBD1 matches at 10 bases. The CDR3 is 13 amino acids. CDR1 is MDHEN, CDR2 SYDVKM, per germline. The CDR3, as DNA: TGTGCCTGCAGTACGGGACAGGGGTTAAGCTACACCTTC. It translates to CACSTGQGLSYTF.

V gene TRBV7-2 combines with J gene TRBJ1-2; tentative D call: TRBD1 (5 bases). The CDR3 contains 14 residues. CDR1 SGHTA and CDR2 FQGNSA come from the germline V gene. V was trimmed by 3 bases and J by 0 bases, leaving 8 bases between them. CDR3 in DNA: TGTGCCAGCAGCTTCCTGACAGCTAACTATGGCTACACCTTC. Amino acid sequence: CASSFLTANYGYTF.

This clonotype has just a few counts. The CDR3 is CASRGQFYSYEQYF. CDR3 sequence (DNA): TGTGCCAGCAGGGGCCAGTTCTACTCCTACGAGCAGTACTTC. V is TRBV7-8 and J is TRBJ2-7; the D is unclear. Trimming left V 6 bases short and J 0 bases short, with 12 bases between. This CDR3 contains 14 residues. The germline V gene has CDR1 SGHVS and CDR2 FQNEAQ.

This clonotype is medium-sized. The chain recombines TRBV19 with TRBJ1-1; D is uncertain. Germline assignment: CDR1 LNHDA and CDR2 SQIVND (reference sequence). The V end was cut by 5 bases, the J end by 3 bases, with 10 bases between. The length of the CDR3 is 13 residues. The CDR3 DNA reads TGTGCCAGTAGTTTTGGATTGGACACTGAAGCTTTCTTT. Translating gives CASSFGLDTEAFF.

This clonotype was observed once. This may come from a read error, since a much larger clone is one base off. The chain couples TRBV7-6 to TRBJ2-7, with 7 bases fitting TRBD2. The CDR3 has 14 amino acids. CDR1 and CDR2 from the germline V gene are SGHVS and FNYEAQ. The trim removed 8 bases at V and 3 bases at J, leaving 10 bases unmatched. The DNA of the CDR3 is TGTGCCAGCGGCTCCCAGTCGGGGGGCTACGAGCAGTACTTC. Translating it yields CASGSQSGGYEQYF.

This clonotype was found many times. The V and J genes are TRBV7-6 and TRBJ1-5, with D tentatively TRBD1 (6 bases). Germline V gene data show CDR1 as SGHVS and CDR2 as FNYEAQ. V dropped 8 bases and J dropped 4 bases, with 15 bases sitting between them. The CDR3 covers 14 residues. The CDR3 sequence: CASQAGGGNQPQHF. The CDR3 nucleotides are TGTGCCAGCCAGGCGGGGGGCGGGAATCAGCCCCAGCATTTT. Complete variable domain (other parts from reference TRBV7-6 and TRBJ1-5): GAGVSQSPRYKVTKRGQDVALRCDPISGHVSLYWYRQALGQGPEFLTYFNYEAQQDKSGLPNDRFSAERPEGSISTLTIQRTEQRDSAMYRCASQAGGGNQPQHFGDGTRLSIL.

Turning to this clonotype: Mismatch with germline at one junction end may stem from a read error. This chain connects TRBV7-9 to TRBJ2-1; 9 bases match TRBD2. Germline CDR1 SEHNR, CDR2 FQNEAQ (reference sequence). The CDR3 spans 17 residues. The CDR3 loop reads CAGSLPLAGDFRNEQFF. The CDR3 coding sequence is TGTGCCGGCAGCTTACCTTTAGCGGGAGATTTTCGCAATGAGCAGTTCTTC.

V gene TRBV7-3 combines with J gene TRBJ2-1, with D perhaps given as TRBD1 or TRBD2 (5 bases each). V was trimmed by 5 bases and J by 2 bases, leaving 16 bases between them. The CDR3 is made up of 16 amino acids. Germline CDR1 and CDR2: SGHTA and FQGTGA. As DNA, the CDR3 is TGTGCCAGCAGCCGCTCCGGGACGGTAACCTACAATGAGCAGTTCTTC. Translated, it gives CASSRSGTVTYNEQFF.

This clonotype has ten or more counts. No DNA is shown, since the ends of the CDR3 on it are uncertain; the CDR3 is the one TCRdb lists. The chain uses TRBV6-8 and TRBJ1-5; the table calls TRBD1, which could not be checked here. Germline loops: CDR1 MNHGY, CDR2 SAAAGT. The CDR3 numbers 15 amino acids, ends counted. The CDR3 here is CASSSSDRASQPQHF.

This clonotype turned up a few times. V is TRBV9 and J is TRBJ2-7; a possible D gene is TRBD1 (5 bases). Trimming stripped 7 bases from V and 5 bases from J, with 13 bases between. Germline V gene data show CDR1 as SGDLS and CDR2 as YYNGEE. The CDR3 extends over 12 amino acids. The CDR3 region has the DNA TGTGCCAGCTCACAGGACGGCCACGAGCAGTACTTC. Amino acids: CASSQDGHEQYF.

V gene TRBV28 combines with J gene TRBJ1-5; unclear D gene. The CDR3 covers 13 residues. V was clipped by 2 bases and J by 5 bases, with 7 bases between them. Germline V gene data show CDR1 as MDHEN and CDR2 as SYDVKM. CDR3 bases: TGTGCCAGCAGTTTACCCGGTTATCAGCCCCAGCATTTT. It translates to CASSLPGYQPQHF.

Only a few counts were recorded for this clonotype. The chain is built from TRBV7-7 and TRBJ2-5; the match to TRBD2 covers 14 bases. CDR1 SSHAT and CDR2 FNYEAQ come from the germline V gene (reference sequence). Losses at the gene ends were 4 bases for V and 4 bases for J; bases not matched to a gene: 2. CDR3 length: 15 residues. CDR3: CASSSGTSGRETQYF. The CDR3 nucleotides read TGTGCCAGCAGCTCCGGGACTAGCGGGAGAGAGACCCAGTACTTC.

This clonotype was recorded many times. The rearrangement uses TRBV6-1 and TRBJ2-5; 8 bases line up with TRBD2. The germline V gene has CDR1 MNHNS and CDR2 SASEGT. This CDR3 region has 15 residues. With V trimmed by 6 bases and J by 1 base, 7 bases remained unmatched. The CDR3 protein is CASRITLAVQETQYF. CDR3 nucleotides: TGTGCCAGCAGAATTACACTAGCGGTCCAAGAGACCCAGTACTTC.